The entry that follows covers one TCR beta chain sequence. Its cognate antigen has yet to be identified. No qualities accompany the bases; no much larger clone lies one base away. According to the study, the label for this sample's treatment or condition signals: live attenuated yellow fever vaccine strain. At every blood-draw timepoint, two biological replicates of bulk PBMCs were collected. A standard Ficoll-Paque protocol was used to isolate PBMCs from peripheral blood. TriZol was used to extract RNA from bulk PBMCs, from CD4 and CD8 fractions, and from dextramer-positive and dextramer-negative fractions. Reading the germline V gene gives CDR1 ENHRY and CDR2 SYGVKD. V lost 3 bases and J lost 3 bases, and the count of bases not matched to a germline gene is 4. From its cysteine to its valine, the CDR3 spans 14 amino acids. Just CDR3 DNA is preserved here, 42 bases in frame from base 1. The sample is drawn from a study of T cells after yellow fever vaccination (dated by TCRdb to between 2018 and 2020). Describing the broader study: Libraries from fractions with low cell numbers were prepared with the SMART-Seq v4 Ultra Low Input RNA kit. Bulk PBMC replicates and cell subsets were isolated from blood drawn at multiple timepoints before and after both primary and secondary immunization. Bulk TCR alpha and beta repertoires were sequenced longitudinally to track T-cell clones before and after primary and booster YFV17D yellow fever vaccination. The cohort comprised two healthy male donors, one aged 18 to 30 and one aged 30 to 40 years.

Overall study results and their limits: After the booster, most clones that had expanded after primary vaccination were detected again (roughly 96% of CD4 and 88% of CD8), suggesting broad maintenance of memory. A small fraction of clonotypes appeared in both the CD4 and CD8 compartments, likely as a result of convergent recombination. Because abundant contaminating clonotypes from the bulk population could be contained in FACS-sorted repertoires, computational filtering was required. Compared with the primary T-cell response, the secondary T-cell response was faster but weaker, reaching its peak on day 5 rather than on day 15. Only a couple of donors were included in the study, so the extent to which the findings can be generalized is limited.

TCR cDNA was synthesized by 5'RACE template switching, through which a universal primer site and unique molecular identifiers were introduced. Priming of cDNA synthesis was performed from both the TCR alpha and TCR beta constant segments. Library amplification used two PCR steps, and the second PCR step added sample barcodes and sequencing adapters. Libraries were sequenced on Illumina HiSeq 2500 (2x100 bp) or NovaSeq (2x150 bp). Per the source publication's procedure: Demultiplexing of reads and collapsing into UMI consensus sequences were performed with MIGEC, and V(D)J alignment was carried out with MiXCR. Clonotypes responding to the vaccine were identified with edgeR on replicate PBMC samples, with the criteria of FDR below 0.01 and a log2 fold change above 5 up to day 15. Each bulk clonotype was labeled CD4 or CD8 based on which sequenced repertoire, CD4 or CD8, contained the clonotype at higher abundance. TCRdb cleaned the public reads at Q25 with fastp, built clones with MiXCR and kept in-frame beta chains. Duplicate CDR3 protein sequences are folded into a single record with the most common DNA and genes. Here the V and J calls rest on TCRdb's processing, not on the authors' analysis. This sample gives 450,000 to 600,000 distinct CDR3 sequences in total; around a sixth of them show up just once. The ten largest make up 17% of the sample.

This sequence originates from a man younger than 30 who received the YFV17D yellow fever vaccine. The chain joins TRBV10-3 to TRBJ2-7, and 8 junction bases match TRBD1. Sequenced here: PBMCs, sampled less than 6 days after the first yellow fever vaccination. The DNA sequence reads TGTGCCATCAGTGACACGACAGGGGACTACGAGCAGTACGTC. Its translation is CAISDTTGDYEQYV.